Reported below is one TCR beta chain. There are a few counts of this clonotype. Its antigen is still unknown. Qualities for individual bases were not recorded, and no much larger clone is one base off. Per the publication, the time point label means: approximately 40 days after influenza vaccine administration. The data originate from a study of response to subunit inactivated influenza vaccine (dated by TCRdb to the late 2010s). Regarding the complete study: Deep quantitative T cell receptor repertoire profiling was used in the study to track responses to a trivalent subunit inactivated influenza vaccine.

Receptor libraries were prepared by RT-PCR. For sequencing, an Illumina HiSeq 2500 was employed. The public reads were reprocessed in TCRdb via fastp at Q25 and MiXCR, keeping in-frame beta chains. Each CDR3 protein gets just one entry, which takes the most common genes and DNA from the rows behind it. In this sample the table shows about half a million distinct CDR3 sequences, about a tenth of which occur a single time. The top ten clones comprise less than 15% of the sample. The study at large found these results: According to the authors, only a limited number of new T cells may be recruited by each seasonal influenza vaccination.

From its cysteine to its phenylalanine, the CDR3 spans 14 amino acids. The read is trimmed to its CDR3 DNA, 42 bases read in frame from base 1. Clipping removes 3 bases from V and 12 bases from J, with 11 as the unmatched junction base count. CDR1 and CDR2, per the germline V gene, are SGHTA and FQGNSA. Sequencing was performed on PBMCs from blood, taken roughly 47 days after vaccination. The chain joins TRBV7-2 to TRBJ2-1; 7 junctional bases match TRBD1. The source is a man aged 50-59 years who received an inactivated influenza vaccine. Donor details come from another sample of the same person, matched by shared clones. CDR3 reads: CASSFSHQGEGQFF. The DNA sequence follows: TGTGCCAGCAGCTTTAGCCACCAGGGGGAAGGGCAGTTCTTC.